This record concerns one T cell receptor beta chain sequence. The data were taken from a study of cytotoxic CD8 clonotypes in ibrutinib-treated CLL. The data were produced by immunoSEQ multiplex PCR, yet TCRdb's version contains in-frame clones alone and is incomplete. The top ten clones hold roughly 2% of a sample with about 160,000 clones, 81% of them seen once. In germline, CDR1 is KGHSH, CDR2 LQKENI. The CDR3 length is 14 residues. V dropped 6 bases and J dropped 8; count of bases not matched to a gene: 7. The material was PBMCs, obtained after 12 months of ibrutinib treatment. The receptor's source is a human donor with chronic lymphocytic leukemia. The genes are TRBV18 and TRBJ2-1; 10 positions match TRBD2. The CDR3 DNA reads as TGTGCCAGCTCCGCCCTAGCGGGAGCCGATGAGCAGTTCTTC. This translates into CASSALAGADEQFF. Full variable domain (outside the CDR3, taken from reference TRBV18 and TRBJ2-1): NAGVMQNPRHLVRRRGQEARLRCSPMKGHSHVYWYRQLPEEGLKFMVYLQKENIIDESGMPKERFSAEFPKEGPSILRIQQVVRGDSAAYFCASSALAGADEQFFGPGTRLTVL.